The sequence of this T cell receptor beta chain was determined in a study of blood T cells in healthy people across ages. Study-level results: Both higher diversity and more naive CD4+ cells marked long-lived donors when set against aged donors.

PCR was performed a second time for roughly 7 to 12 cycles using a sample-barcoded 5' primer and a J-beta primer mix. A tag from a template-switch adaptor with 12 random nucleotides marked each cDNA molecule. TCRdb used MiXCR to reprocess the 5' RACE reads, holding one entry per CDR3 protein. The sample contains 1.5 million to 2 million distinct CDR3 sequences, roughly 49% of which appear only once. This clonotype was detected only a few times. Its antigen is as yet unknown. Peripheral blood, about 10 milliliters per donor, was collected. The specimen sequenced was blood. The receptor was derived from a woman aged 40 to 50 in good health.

The CDR3 region has the DNA TGCAGTGCTAGAGTCGGGCAACTCAATTCACCCCTCCACTTT. Translated, it gives CSARVGQLNSPLHF. The V and J genes are TRBV20-1 and TRBJ1-6; D gene unclear. From germline, CDR1 is DFQATT and CDR2 SNEGSKA (reference sequence). Trimming cost V 1 base and J 7 bases, with 11 bases left between them. This CDR3 region has 14 residues.